Listed below are T cell receptor beta chains from one sample, sequenced in a study of T cells in Graves' hyperthyroidism and ophthalmopathy. TCRdb called the multiplex PCR reads again in MiXCR, with one record for every CDR3 protein. Among approximately 200,000 distinct CDR3 sequences, about 17% were seen once, and the ten largest hold around 47%. Sequencing was done on a sample of blood. Every receptor here comes from a man aged 40-49 years with Graves' hyperthyroidism. CDR3s include the opening cysteine and the closing phenylalanine or tryptophan. A D gene is named only where the DNA matches it firmly. The listing skips clone size in some rows; elsewhere it reads once, few, many or a size class.

clone size	V gene	D gene	J gene	CDR3 DNA	CDR3 protein
many	TRBV2	-	TRBJ1-5	TGTGCCAGCATGCGGGGGCAGGGCTATCAGCCCCAGCATTTT	CASMRGQGYQPQHF
few	TRBV6-2/TRBV6-3	-	TRBJ1-2	TGTGGCGACAGTTCCTATGGCTACACCTTC	CGDSSYGYTF
many	TRBV11-2	TRBD2	TRBJ2-2	TGTGCCAGCAGCCGGACTAGCGGGGGGGCCGGGGAGCTGTTTTTT	CASSRTSGGAGELFF
many	TRBV20-1	-	TRBJ1-3	TGCAGTGCTAGAGCCCCACTCTCTGGAAACACCATATATTTT	CSARAPLSGNTIYF
few	TRBV2	-	TRBJ1-5	TGTGCCAGCGGGGGGTCTCAGCCCCAGCATTTT	CASGGSQPQHF
many	TRBV7-2	TRBD1	TRBJ2-7	TGTGCCAGCAGCTTATTGCAGGGGGAACAGTACTTC	CASSLLQGEQYF
-	TRBV30	-	TRBJ1-2	TGTGCCTGGAACAGGGAAAAGGGTGGCTACACCTTC	CAWNREKGGYTF
many	TRBV7-2	-	TRBJ2-1	TGTGCCAGCAGGCTAACTCCTTTGGGTGAGCAGTTCTTC	CASRLTPLGEQFF
few	TRBV10-3	TRBD2	TRBJ2-1	TGTGCCATCAGTGAGGTGATAGCGGGGGGGCTAAATGAGCAGTTCTTC	CAISEVIAGGLNEQFF
many	TRBV5-8	TRBD2	TRBJ2-7	TGTGCCAGCTTTGGTAGCGGGGGTAGCTCCTACGAGCAGTACTTC	CASFGSGGSSYEQYF